The 23 T cell receptor beta chains below all came from one sample that was sequenced in a study of molecular identifiers for immune sequencing clone quantification. TCRdb recomputed calls from the PCR reads with MiXCR, one row per CDR3 protein. The sample has roughly 630,000 distinct CDR3 sequences, approximately 24% seen once. Sequenced input: naive CD8+ T cells from blood, with Jurkat cell RNA spiked in. The subset denotes: FACS-sorted CD8+CD4-CCR7+CD45RA+ naive T cells. These receptors came from a human donor in good health. Some libraries in this study had Jurkat cell RNA spiked in.

This clonotype occurred many times. This rearrangement joins TRBV28 to TRBJ2-7, with 9 positions matching TRBD1. This CDR3 is 15 amino acids long. Germline-derived CDR1 and CDR2 are MDHEN and SYDVKM. V lost 6 bases to trimming and J lost 5 bases; unmatched junction nucleotides: 11. The CDR3, as DNA: TGTGCCAGCAGGGACGACCGGGACAGGGTGCACGAGCAGTACTTC. Translation gives CASRDDRDRVHEQYF.

The genes are TRBV12-3 or TRBV12-4 and TRBJ2-7; D could derive from TRBD1 or TRBD2 (5 bases each). The CDR3 runs 14 residues. The V end lost 2 bases, the J end lost 5 bases, and 13 bases lay between the germline ends. The CDR3 nucleotides read TGTGCCAGCAGTTTATCGGGGCGCCTGAACGAGCAGTACTTC. The encoded protein is CASSLSGRLNEQYF.

This chain connects TRBV9 to TRBJ1-2; no clear D. CDR3 length equals 15 residues. Trimming stripped 0 bases from V and 5 bases from J, with 14 bases between. Germline CDR1 is SGDLS and CDR2 is YYNGEE. CDR3 in DNA: TGTGCCAGCAGCGTAGAGAGTGGTGCTGGGTATGGCTACACCTTC. Protein product: CASSVESGAGYGYTF.

A word on this clonotype: The conserved phenylalanine or tryptophan normally closing the CDR3 is absent here, so this likely arose from a read error. The gene calls are TRBV29-1 and TRBJ2-7, with 9 bases matching TRBD2. Germline loops: CDR1 SQVTM, CDR2 ANQGSEA. The CDR3 loop spans 12 amino acids. Trimming removed 6 bases from V and 6 bases from J; junction bases left unmatched: 6. CDR3 amino acids: CSVDSGRLEQYL. Here the CDR3 DNA reads TGCAGCGTCGATAGCGGGAGACTCGAGCAGTACCTC.

J is TRBJ2-4 and V is TRBV28; D call uncertain. Trimming stripped 3 bases from V and 0 bases from J, with 9 bases between. This CDR3 has 15 amino acids. Per the germline V gene, CDR1 is MDHEN and CDR2 is SYDVKM. CDR3 sequence: CASSFRGIAKNIQYF. In DNA form, the CDR3 reads TGTGCCAGCAGTTTCCGCGGAATAGCCAAAAACATTCAGTACTTC. The variable domain in full, completed from reference TRBV28 and TRBJ2-4, reads DVKVTQSSRYLVKRTGEKVFLECVQDMDHENMFWYRQDPGLGLRLIYFSYDVKMKEKGDIPEGYSVSREKKERFSLILESASTNQTSMYLCASSFRGIAKNIQYFGAGTRLSVL.

CDR3 in DNA: TGCAGCGTTGTGCGAGGGGACGGTAACTATGGCTACACCTTC. Amino acids: CSVVRGDGNYGYTF. This sequence joins TRBV29-1 and TRBJ1-2; TRBD1 might be the D (5 bases). The CDR3 sequence is 14 residues long. V was trimmed by 4 bases and J by 1 base, leaving 13 bases between them. Germline V CDR1 and CDR2: SQVTM, ANQGSEA.

This sequence joins TRBV19 and TRBJ2-7; 7 bases agree with TRBD2. The CDR3 is 17 amino acids. J lost 0 bases, V lost 3 bases, and 11 bases had no gene match. Germline CDR1 LNHDA, CDR2 SQIVND (reference sequence). This chain's CDR3 is CASSIDGASGSSYEQYF. CDR3 DNA: TGTGCCAGTAGTATTGACGGGGCTAGCGGAAGCTCCTACGAGCAGTACTTC.

This clonotype was recorded at least ten times. The rearrangement uses TRBV12-3 or TRBV12-4 and TRBJ1-2; D possibly corresponds to TRBD1 (5 bases). The V gene lost 6 bases and the J gene lost 7 bases, with 24 bases spanning the gap. The length of the CDR3 is 16 residues. This chain's CDR3 is CASSSTRGRMDSGYTF. In nucleotides, the CDR3 is TGTGCCAGCAGCTCGACCCGGGGGAGGATGGACTCTGGCTACACCTTC.

This clonotype occurred a few times. V is TRBV4-3 and J is TRBJ1-2; 7 bases map to TRBD1. Trimming cost V 3 bases and J 0 bases; bases outside gene matches: 4. The CDR3 sequence is 15 residues long. Germline loops: CDR1 LGHNA, CDR2 YSLEER. The CDR3 sequence is CASSQGQFSNYGYTF. Here the CDR3 DNA reads TGCGCCAGCAGCCAGGGACAGTTCTCTAACTATGGCTACACCTTC.

The chain combines TRBV24-1 with TRBJ2-5; 8 bases agree with TRBD1. The CDR3 contains 14 residues. The ends lost 3 bases at V and 5 bases at J; junction bases unmatched: 4. Looked up from germline, CDR1 is KGHDR and CDR2 is SFDVKD. The CDR3 bases are TGTGCCACCAGTGATCGACAGGGGCCCGAGACCCAGTACTTC. Its translation is CATSDRQGPETQYF.

The rearrangement joins TRBV11-1 to TRBJ2-7; 10 bases agree with TRBD2. Looked up from germline, CDR1 is SGHAT and CDR2 is FQDESV (reference sequence). The CDR3 has 14 amino acids. V shed 4 bases and J 3 bases; nucleotides not matched to a gene: 3. The CDR3 nucleotides read TGTGCCAGCAGCTATTGGACTAGCGGCTACGAGCAGTACTTC. Protein sequence: CASSYWTSGYEQYF.

As for this clonotype: A read error may be the cause here, since a much bigger clone is one base away. The chain combines TRBV6-5 with TRBJ1-5; weak D call: TRBD1 (6 bases). This CDR3 region has 13 residues. The germline CDR1 and CDR2 sequences are MNHEY and SVGAGI. The CDR3 DNA reads as TGTGCCGGCAGTTACTCGGGGGCCCAGCCCCAGCATTTT. It yields the protein CAGSYSGAQPQHF.

To note about this clonotype: A much larger clone lies one base from this, so it may be a read error. The rearrangement joins TRBV14 to TRBJ2-3, with D tentatively TRBD1 or TRBD2 (5 bases each). The V gene's germline CDR1 is SGHDN and CDR2 FVKESK. CDR3 length: 14 amino acids. The CDR3 DNA follows: TGTGCCAGCAGCCAACCATGGGGGATAGATATGCAGTATTTT. It codes for CASSQPWGIDMQYF.

This clonotype was observed at least ten times. V is TRBV28 and J is TRBJ2-7; TRBD1 matches at 7 bases. The V and J ends lost 4 bases and 4 bases, in that order; junction bases with no gene match: 7. The CDR3 runs to 14 residues. The V gene's germline CDR1 is MDHEN and CDR2 SYDVKM. The CDR3 coding sequence is TGTGCCAGCAGTTCCAGGGGGACCCCTTACGAGCAGTACTTC. Its translation is CASSSRGTPYEQYF.

The chain combines TRBV7-9 with TRBJ2-1; D is uncertain. CDR1 and CDR2 (germline): SEHNR, FQNEAQ (reference sequence). V gave up 5 bases and J gave up 4 bases, with 15 bases separating them. CDR3 length equals 15 residues. This CDR3 reads CASSPARLRYNEQFF. CDR3 nucleotides: TGTGCCAGCAGCCCCGCCAGGTTACGTTACAATGAGCAGTTCTTC.

As to this clonotype: A much more abundant neighbour one base away suggests this may be a read error. The rearrangement links TRBV4-1 to TRBJ1-1, with TRBD1 matching over 9 bases. CDR3 length equals 15 residues. The germline gives CDR1 MGHRA, CDR2 YSYEKL. The J segment lost 4 bases and the V segment lost 5 bases, leaving 8 bases of the junction unmatched. The CDR3 bases are TGCGCCAGCAGCGAATCCGGGACAGGGACCACTGAAGCTTTCTTT. This encodes CASSESGTGTTEAFF.

This clonotype has ten or more counts. The chain carries TRBV7-6 and TRBJ1-1; D gene uncertain. CDR3 size: 14 residues. Germline assignment: CDR1 SGHVS and CDR2 FNYEAQ. V was trimmed by 3 bases and J by 2 bases, leaving 10 bases between them. In nucleotides, the CDR3 is TGTGCCAGCAGCTTTGATGACTCCAACACTGAAGCTTTCTTT. This gives the protein CASSFDDSNTEAFF.

This clonotype showed up many times. The chain recombines TRBV7-9 with TRBJ2-2; D possibly corresponds to TRBD1 (6 bases). V was cut by 4 bases and J by 5 bases, with 11 bases left in between. Looked up from germline, CDR1 is SEHNR and CDR2 is FQNEAQ (reference sequence). The CDR3 sequence is 14 residues long. As DNA, the CDR3 is TGTGCCAGCAGCTCAGGGACACTGACCGGGGAGCTGTTTTTT. It translates to CASSSGTLTGELFF.

This clonotype was seen only a few times. The chain uses TRBV27 and TRBJ2-2; 7 bases map to TRBD2. The CDR3 sequence is 17 residues long. Germline loops: CDR1 MNHEY, CDR2 SMNVEV (reference sequence). V was pared by 1 base and J by 0 bases, with 5 bases of the junction left unmatched. For the CDR3, the DNA is TGTGCCAGCAGTTTATTCAGCGGGACGGCGAACACCGGGGAGCTGTTTTTT. Residues: CASSLFSGTANTGELFF.

This clonotype was detected many times. This sequence joins TRBV19 and TRBJ2-5; 12 bases fit TRBD2. The length of the CDR3 is 14 residues. V lost 6 bases, J lost 3 bases, and 2 bases stayed unmatched. The V gene's germline CDR1 is LNHDA and CDR2 SQIVND (reference sequence). The CDR3 nucleotides read TGTGCCAGTAGGCCTAGCGGGAGGGAAGAGACCCAGTACTTC. This codes for CASRPSGREETQYF.

This chain connects TRBV28 to TRBJ2-1, with D tentatively TRBD1 or TRBD2 (6 bases each). Trimming took 5 bases from V and 4 from J, leaving 15 bases between them. Germline values: CDR1 MDHEN, CDR2 SYDVKM. The CDR3 totals 15 residues. The CDR3 sequence: CASSLGGRLYNEQFF. Written as DNA, the CDR3 is TGTGCCAGCAGTCTGGGGGGCAGATTATACAATGAGCAGTTCTTC.

In regard to this clonotype: Possible read error: a much larger clone is one base away. The V gene is TRBV12-3 or TRBV12-4, the J gene TRBJ2-6; D gene unclear. There are 17 residues in the CDR3. V dropped 1 base and J dropped 0 bases, with 10 bases sitting between them. CDR3 coding DNA: TGTGCCAGCAGTTTAGTGCCATGGAACTCTGGGGCCAACGTCCTGACTTTC. It specifies CASSLVPWNSGANVLTF.

In regard to this clonotype: This could be a read error, since a much larger clone is one nucleotide away. This chain links TRBV28 with TRBJ1-2; tentative D call: TRBD1 (5 bases). The CDR3 runs to 16 residues. Trimming left V 5 bases short and J 3 bases short, with 19 bases between. Germline loops: CDR1 MDHEN, CDR2 SYDVKM. In DNA, the CDR3 is TGTGCCAGCAGTCCGGCCGGGACCTTGGATGACTATGGCTACACCTTC. It translates to CASSPAGTLDDYGYTF.